Included here is one TCR beta chain sequence, with context. Its antigen is currently unknown. The junction and the germline gene differ at one end; a read error may be behind it. This sample was taken from a study of blood T cells in healthy people across ages. The CDR3 consists of 13 residues. Germline V gene sequence: CDR1 SGHTA, CDR2 FQGNSA. Combining a sample-barcoded 5' primer with a J-beta primer mix, a second PCR ran for about 6 to 12 cycles. Each cDNA molecule received a tag from a template-switch adaptor that had 12 random nucleotides. Every sample returned 2.5 million or more CDR3-containing paired-end reads. TCRdb ran MiXCR on the 5' RACE reads and lists one entry per CDR3 protein. The data show more than 650,000 distinct CDR3 sequences, about 20% seen once. The study, taken as a whole, reports: Among T cells, TCR beta diversity per million cells dropped roughly linearly as age rose.

The donors, aged about 6 to 90, were healthy Caucasians from Russia. V gene TRBV7-2 combines with J gene TRBJ1-2; maybe TRBD1 (6 bases). Material for sequencing was blood. This clonotype originated in an older man in good health. The CDR3 bases are TGTGCCAGCTGCTTAGGGGGGTACTATGGCTACACCTTC. This gives the protein CASCLGGYYGYTF.